Each of the 28 T cell receptor beta chains below was sequenced from the same sample in a study of cytomegalovirus exposure and HLA in healthy donors. The PCR used 60 Vbeta and 13 Jbeta primers. TCRdb's table, derived via immunoSEQ multiplex PCR, lists solely in-frame clones and lacks some. The sample lists 150,000 to 180,000 clones; about 80% were seen once. The sample comprised PBMCs. The receptors were gathered from a woman aged 40-49 years in good health and CMV-seronegative.

This clone was picked up one time. The chain is built from TRBV28 and TRBJ1-4; D is uncertain. The V and J ends lost 3 bases and 4 bases respectively, with 15 bases between them. The V gene's germline CDR1 is MDHEN and CDR2 SYDVKM. The CDR3 consists of 16 residues. The CDR3 DNA is TGTGCCAGCAGTTTCCCCTTGTCAGGTGGTAATGAAAAACTGTTTTTT. Amino acids: CASSFPLSGGNEKLFF.

V gene TRBV29-1 combines with J gene TRBJ2-5, with a tentative D call TRBD1 (6 bases). V was pared by 6 bases and J by 4 bases, with 27 bases between. The CDR3 has 17 residues. Germline V gives CDR1 SQVTM, CDR2 ANQGSEA. The CDR3 loop reads CSVTGKVGRAWGETQYF. CDR3 nucleotides: TGCAGCGTCACAGGGAAAGTAGGCCGCGCATGGGGAGAGACCCAGTACTTC.

Worth noting for this clone: The junction and the germline gene differ at one end; a read error may be behind it. The V call is TRBV23-1, the J call TRBJ2-7, with 9 bases matching TRBD1. TRBV23-1 falls under the ORF class, with uncertain function. The CDR3 covers 16 residues. The CDR3 coding sequence is TGCGCCAGCAGTCATCAGAACCGGGACAGGGCCTATGAGCAGTACTTC. Protein product: CASSHQNRDRAYEQYF.

A few counts support this clone. The chain links TRBV7-9 to TRBJ2-6; D possibly corresponds to TRBD2 (5 bases). V was shortened by 2 bases and J by 1 base, with 18 bases between the two germline ends. CDR3 length equals 19 residues. CDR1 is SEHNR and CDR2 is FQNEAQ in the germline V gene (reference sequence). The CDR3 DNA follows: TGTGCCAGCAGCTTAAGTGGTGAGGGAATGGTGTCTGGGGCCAACGTCCTGACTTTC. Amino acids: CASSLSGEGMVSGANVLTF.

The rearrangement links TRBV6-8 to TRBJ2-7; no firm D call. V lost 10 bases and J lost 0, with 19 bases in between. Per the germline V gene, CDR1 is MNHGY and CDR2 is SAAAGT. This CDR3 region has 15 residues. CDR3 region: CATTPPFLLSYEQYF. The CDR3 DNA follows: TGTGCCACCACTCCCCCCTTCCTCCTCTCCTACGAGCAGTACTTC.

The CDR3 sequence is CASSPRDLLNEQFF. The CDR3 bases are TGTGCCAGCAGCCCCCGGGACTTGCTCAATGAGCAGTTCTTC. The rearrangement joins TRBV13 to TRBJ2-1, with TRBD2 as a possible D gene (6 bases). Germline CDR1 and CDR2: PRHDT and FYEKMQ (reference sequence). The CDR3 is 14 residues long. The V end was cut by 5 bases, the J end by 6 bases, with 14 bases between.

This chain links TRBV6-1 with TRBJ1-2; D might be TRBD1 (6 bases). CDR3 length: 17 amino acids. The germline V gene has CDR1 MNHNS and CDR2 SASEGT. V shed 1 base and J shed 3 bases, with 18 bases lying between them. The CDR3 nucleotides read TGTGCCAGCAGTGAAGTTGCTGGCTACGGGACATACTATGGCTACACCTTC. Translation gives CASSEVAGYGTYYGYTF.

This chain connects TRBV11-2 to TRBJ2-1, with TRBD1 identical over 10 bases. V was clipped by 5 bases and J by 5 bases; unmatched bases: 15. Germline V gives CDR1 SGHAT, CDR2 FQNNGV. The CDR3 has 18 amino acids. CDR3 DNA: TGTGCCAGCAGCCCGACAGGGGGCTCAGCCAGGGAAAACAATGAGCAGTTCTTC. The encoded protein is CASSPTGGSARENNEQFF. Supplemented by reference TRBV11-2 and TRBJ2-1, the full variable domain reads EAGVAQSPRYKIIEKRQSVAFWCNPISGHATLYWYQQILGQGPKLLIQFQNNGVVDDSQLPKDRFSAERLKGVDSTLKIQPAKLEDSAVYLCASSPTGGSARENNEQFFGPGTRLTVL.

The chain joins TRBV5-1 to TRBJ1-1; 7 bases map to TRBD1. This CDR3 contains 14 residues. V dropped 4 bases and J dropped 5; count of bases not matched to a gene: 8. CDR1 and CDR2 from the germline V gene are SGHRS and YFSETQ. CDR3 bases: TGCGCCAGCAGCCGTTACGACAGGGTTACTGAAGCTTTCTTT. It is translated as CASSRYDRVTEAFF.

This clone was found once. The chain couples TRBV28 to TRBJ2-1; 10 nucleotides line up with TRBD2. CDR3 size: 15 residues. The J segment lost 7 bases and the V segment lost 3 bases, leaving 6 bases of the junction unmatched. CDR1 is MDHEN and CDR2 is SYDVKM in the germline V gene. This CDR3 reads CASSLSGGAGNEQFF. CDR3 nucleotides: TGTGCCAGCAGTTTGAGCGGGGGGGCCGGGAATGAGCAGTTCTTC.

J is TRBJ2-7 and V is TRBV19; D may be TRBD2 (7 bases). The CDR3 is made up of 14 amino acids. Germline-derived CDR1 and CDR2 are LNHDA and SQIVND (reference sequence). V gave up 3 bases and J gave up 2 bases, with 11 bases separating them. The CDR3 DNA sequence: TGTGCCAGTAGTATGGGAGGGGACACCTACGAGCAGTACTTC. It yields the protein CASSMGGDTYEQYF.

V and J are TRBV5-6 and TRBJ2-1; TRBD1 matches 9 bases. The germline CDR1 and CDR2 sequences are SGHDT and YYEEEE. The trim removed 4 bases at V and 4 bases at J, leaving 9 bases unmatched. The CDR3 consists of 16 residues. The CDR3 loop is CASSTDRGRGYNEQFF. CDR3 sequence (DNA): TGTGCCAGCAGCACGGACAGGGGAAGAGGGTACAATGAGCAGTTCTTC.

A note on this clone: At one end, the junction sequence differs from germline, possibly due to a read error. The chain couples TRBV7-7 to TRBJ1-6, with D perhaps matching TRBD1 (6 bases). CDR3 length: 14 residues. Germline V gene data show CDR1 as SSHAT and CDR2 as FNYEAQ (reference sequence). The CDR3 sequence: CASSLGAFDSPLHF. The CDR3 DNA reads TGTGCTAGCAGCTTGGGGGCTTTTGATTCACCCCTCCACTTT.

The genes are TRBV7-9 and TRBJ2-2; 7 bases map to TRBD2. The CDR3 loop spans 18 amino acids. Trimming at V came to 5 bases and at J to 2 bases, leaving 14 bases not matched to a gene. Germline assignment: CDR1 SEHNR and CDR2 FQNEAQ (reference sequence). The chain's CDR3 is CASSPKEAGGRNTGELFF. CDR3 DNA: TGTGCCAGCAGCCCCAAGGAGGCTGGCGGGAGAAACACCGGGGAGCTGTTTTTT.

The chain couples TRBV6-5 to TRBJ2-1, with D maybe TRBD1 (5 bases). The length of the CDR3 is 12 residues. Trimming shortened V by 2 bases and J by 6 bases, and 5 bases separated the two germline ends. Germline lookup yields CDR1 MNHEY and CDR2 SVGAGI. The CDR3 sequence is CASSYRGNEQFF. The CDR3 coding sequence is TGTGCCAGCAGTTACAGGGGCAATGAGCAGTTCTTC.

J is TRBJ1-1 and V is TRBV5-1, with D tentatively TRBD1 (5 bases). CDR3 size: 13 residues. V gave up 2 bases and J gave up 1 base, with 6 bases separating them. Germline values: CDR1 SGHRS, CDR2 YFSETQ. The CDR3 sequence is CASSFRGNTEAFF. The CDR3 bases are TGCGCCAGCAGCTTTAGGGGGAACACTGAAGCTTTCTTT.

CDR3 bases: TGTGCCAGCAGTTTGGTCAGGGGGACGGGCGAGACCCAGTACTTC. This encodes CASSLVRGTGETQYF. V is TRBV28 and J is TRBJ2-5, with 7 bases aligning to TRBD1. CDR3 length: 15 amino acids. Trimming took 3 bases from V and 5 from J; bases not matched to a gene: 9. Per germline, CDR1 MDHEN and CDR2 SYDVKM.

A few counts support this clone. At one end the junction does not follow the germline gene, possibly because of a read error. The V gene is TRBV7-9, the J gene TRBJ2-1, with 7 bases aligning to TRBD2. The CDR3 has 12 amino acids. CDR1 is SEHNR, CDR2 FQNEAQ, per germline (reference sequence). The CDR3 sequence: CASSLEGRERFF. The CDR3 DNA sequence: TGTGCCAGCAGCTTAGAGGGGCGGGAGCGGTTCTTC.

This rearrangement joins TRBV2 to TRBJ1-2, with D possibly TRBD1 on 6 matching bases. This CDR3 region has 14 residues. V was shortened by 6 bases and J by 6 bases, with 17 bases between the two germline ends. Per germline, CDR1 SNHLY and CDR2 FYNNEI. The CDR3 spells CASRAQQGDDGYTF. The CDR3, as DNA: TGTGCCAGCAGGGCGCAACAGGGTGACGATGGCTACACCTTC.

This rearrangement joins TRBV4-1 to TRBJ2-7, with 8 bases lining up with TRBD1. V lost 5 bases and J lost 0; bases outside the gene matches: 6. This CDR3 is 15 amino acids long. In germline, CDR1 is MGHRA, CDR2 YSYEKL. The chain's CDR3 is CASSKRDRSSYEQYF. CDR3 nucleotide sequence: TGCGCCAGCAGCAAACGGGACAGGTCCTCCTACGAGCAGTACTTC.

The chain's CDR3 is CASSASRGSHQPQHF. The CDR3 coding sequence is TGTGCCAGCAGCGCGAGCAGGGGGAGCCACCAGCCCCAGCATTTT. The chain couples TRBV2 to TRBJ1-5; TRBD1 agrees at 7 bases. The V gene end was trimmed by 6 bases and the J gene end by 7 bases; junction bases not matched to a gene: 12. Germline values: CDR1 SNHLY, CDR2 FYNNEI. The CDR3 extends over 15 amino acids.

V usage is TRBV30 and J usage is TRBJ1-2, with 9 positions matching TRBD1. This CDR3 has 14 amino acids. Germline V gives CDR1 GTSNPN, CDR2 SVGIG (reference sequence). The junction had 6 bases not matched to a gene; V was cut back by 2 bases and J by 5 bases. The CDR3 DNA reads TGTGCCTGGAGTCGTACAGGGGGCGTGTATGGCTACACCTTC. It codes for CAWSRTGGVYGYTF.

This chain links TRBV7-6 with TRBJ2-3, with 7 bases identical to TRBD2. The CDR3 is made up of 16 amino acids. Trimming removed 7 bases from V and 4 bases from J; junction bases left unmatched: 14. Germline V CDR1 and CDR2: SGHVS, FNYEAQ. The CDR3 sequence is CASTPPGSGISDTQYF. The CDR3 DNA follows: TGTGCCAGCACCCCCCCGGGAAGCGGGATCTCAGATACGCAGTATTTT.

In regard to this clone: Different DNA sequences within this sample yield the same CDR3. The chain uses TRBV28 and TRBJ2-7; 9 nucleotides align to TRBD1. Trimming cost V 6 bases and J 2 bases; bases outside gene matches: 5. CDR1 is MDHEN and CDR2 is SYDVKM in the germline V gene. The CDR3 has 14 residues. The DNA for the CDR3 is TGTGCCAGCAGCCTGGGGGACAGGGCCTACGAGCAGTACTTC. Its translation: CASSLGDRAYEQYF.

Only a few counts were recorded for this clone. This chain connects TRBV10-3 to TRBJ2-7, with a possible D match to TRBD1 (7 bases). This CDR3 contains 15 residues. Germline values: CDR1 ENHRY, CDR2 SYGVKD. Trimming stripped 2 bases from V and 8 bases from J, with 19 bases between. The CDR3 bases are TGTGCCATCAGTGAGGGGGGGCAGGGGGTAAAGAAGCAGTACTTC. The encoded protein is CAISEGGQGVKKQYF.

The chain combines TRBV7-9 with TRBJ1-1, with TRBD1 matching over 9 bases. The CDR3 consists of 14 residues. J was trimmed by 2 bases and V by 5 bases; bases with no gene match: 3. Per the germline V gene, CDR1 is SEHNR and CDR2 is FQNEAQ (reference sequence). CDR3 nucleotides: TGTGCCAGCAGCCCGGGACAGGGAAACACTGAAGCTTTCTTT. Translated: CASSPGQGNTEAFF.

The chain employs TRBV6-1 and TRBJ1-1; D unresolved. The V gene lost 8 bases and the J gene lost 5 bases, with 21 bases spanning the gap. Germline values: CDR1 MNHNS, CDR2 SASEGT. CDR3 length: 15 residues. In DNA, the CDR3 is TGTGCCAGCGGGGATGGTGAGGGCAGGTGGACTGAAGCTTTCTTT. Amino acids: CASGDGEGRWTEAFF.

The chain combines TRBV19 with TRBJ2-7; 7 bases are shared with TRBD1. Per the germline V gene, CDR1 is LNHDA and CDR2 is SQIVND (reference sequence). Germline trimming cut 8 bases from V and 6 bases from J; bases unmatched to any gene: 7. CDR3 size: 12 residues. The CDR3 spells CASGNRGREQYF. The CDR3 DNA reads as TGTGCCAGTGGAAACAGGGGTCGCGAGCAGTACTTC.